These T cell receptor beta chains were read from a single sample in a study of blood T cell repertoires in COVID-19. Sequencing used immunoSEQ multiplex PCR; TCRdb keeps in-frame clones, though not all of them. The sample consists of over 150,000 clones, around 79% of them appearing once. The sequencing sample was made of peripheral blood. The origin of the receptors is a woman in her 70s with acute or convalescent COVID-19. CDR3s include the opening cysteine and the closing phenylalanine or tryptophan. Fields, in order: J gene, V gene, clone size, D gene, CDR3 protein, CDR3 DNA. D genes are given only for firm matches. The size field is filled for only some rows; it gives once, few, many or a size class.

j_gene: TRBJ1-2; v_gene: TRBV2; abundance: .; d_gene: TRBD1; CDR3aa: CASTPGDRGNYGYTF; CDR3nt: TGTGCCAGCACCCCCGGGGACAGGGGAAACTATGGCTACACCTTC
j_gene: TRBJ2-2; v_gene: TRBV7-2; abundance: once; d_gene: TRBD2; CDR3aa: CASSPRGSLTGELFF; CDR3nt: TGTGCCAGCAGCCCGCGGGGGAGTTTAACCGGGGAGCTGTTTTTT
j_gene: TRBJ1-1; v_gene: TRBV2; abundance: .; d_gene: .; CDR3aa: CASRLDSLSEAFF; CDR3nt: TGTGCCAGCAGGTTGGACAGCCTGTCTGAAGCTTTCTTT
j_gene: TRBJ2-1; v_gene: TRBV6-6; abundance: .; d_gene: TRBD2; CDR3aa: CASSQTGLAGGHAEQFF; CDR3nt: TGTGCCAGCAGTCAAACAGGACTAGCGGGAGGGCATGCTGAGCAGTTCTTC
j_gene: TRBJ2-4; v_gene: TRBV9; abundance: .; d_gene: TRBD1; CDR3aa: CASSPLQPGQGKNIQYF; CDR3nt: TGTGCCAGCAGCCCCCTTCAACCGGGACAGGGGAAAAACATTCAGTACTTC
j_gene: TRBJ1-1; v_gene: TRBV6-1; abundance: .; d_gene: .; CDR3aa: CASSEAPGVNTEAFF; CDR3nt: TGTGCCAGCAGTGAAGCCCCAGGGGTGAACACTGAAGCTTTCTTT
j_gene: TRBJ1-5; v_gene: TRBV19; abundance: .; d_gene: .; CDR3aa: CASSIVGRYSNQPQHF; CDR3nt: TGTGCCAGTAGTATAGTCGGCAGGTATAGCAATCAGCCCCAGCATTTT
j_gene: TRBJ2-7; v_gene: TRBV15; abundance: few; d_gene: TRBD2; CDR3aa: CATSSGLAVNGYEQYF; CDR3nt: TGTGCCACCAGCAGCGGACTAGCGGTAAATGGCTACGAGCAGTACTTC
j_gene: TRBJ2-7; v_gene: TRBV9; abundance: .; d_gene: TRBD2; CDR3aa: CASSVGPSGTHSYEQYF; CDR3nt: TGTGCCAGCAGCGTAGGACCTAGCGGGACCCACTCCTACGAGCAGTACTTC
j_gene: TRBJ2-3; v_gene: TRBV5-6; abundance: once; d_gene: TRBD1; CDR3aa: CASSPGTGQGDTQYF; CDR3nt: TGTGCCAGCAGCCCTGGGACAGGGCAGGGGGATACGCAGTATTTT